Listed here are 32 T cell receptor beta chains from one sample, sequenced in a study of cytomegalovirus exposure and HLA in healthy donors. PCR amplification relied on 60 Vbeta primers (plus 13 Jbeta primers). Using immunoSEQ multiplex PCR, the repertoire was profiled, and TCRdb retains in-frame clones only, with some absent. The table records under 150,000 clones, approximately 80% of them present only once. The sequencing input was PBMCs. The receptors originated from a man aged 35 to 55 in good health and CMV-seropositive.

The rearrangement links TRBV7-7 to TRBJ2-7; 9 bases map to TRBD1. Germline V lookup: CDR1 SSHAT, CDR2 FNYEAQ (reference sequence). The J segment lost 7 bases and the V segment lost 4 bases, leaving 8 bases of the junction unmatched. The CDR3 consists of 14 residues. The CDR3 here is CASSSTTGGMEQYF. The CDR3 coding sequence is TGTGCCAGCAGCTCAACGACAGGGGGAATGGAGCAGTACTTC. Supplemented by reference TRBV7-7 and TRBJ2-7, the full variable domain reads GAGVSQSPRYKVTKRGQDVTLRCDPISSHATLYWYQQALGQGPEFLTYFNYEAQPDKSGLPSDRFSAERPEGSISTLTIQRTEQRDSAMYRCASSSTTGGMEQYFGPGTRLTVT.

The chain combines TRBV29-1 with TRBJ1-1; TRBD1 matches at 7 bases. The CDR3 has 13 amino acids. The V gene's germline CDR1 is SQVTM and CDR2 ANQGSEA. Germline trimming cut 7 bases from V and 0 bases from J; bases unmatched to any gene: 5. The CDR3 region is CSAWDRLNTEAFF. CDR3 bases: TGCAGCGCGTGGGACAGATTGAACACTGAAGCTTTCTTT.

The chain carries TRBV27 and TRBJ1-6; D is perhaps TRBD1 (5 bases). The CDR3 is made up of 17 amino acids. V shed 2 bases and J shed 1 base, with 12 bases lying between them. Germline V gene data show CDR1 as MNHEY and CDR2 as SMNVEV (reference sequence). Here the CDR3 DNA reads TGTGCCAGCAGTTTAATGTCAGGGTTGTCCTATAATTCACCCCTCCACTTT. Translation gives CASSLMSGLSYNSPLHF.

This chain links TRBV9 with TRBJ1-1; D uncertain. This CDR3 is 15 amino acids long. V was trimmed by 0 bases and J by 5 bases, leaving 14 bases between them. The germline V gene has CDR1 SGDLS and CDR2 YYNGEE. The CDR3 bases are TGTGCCAGCAGCGTAGATTTGAGCACGTTGACTGAAGCTTTCTTT. It is translated as CASSVDLSTLTEAFF.

The count of this clone is one. The gene calls are TRBV11-2 and TRBJ2-5; TRBD2 is a possible D gene (6 bases). CDR3 length equals 16 residues. The ends were cut back, 2 bases at V and 2 bases at J, with 15 bases in the middle. CDR1 and CDR2 (germline): SGHAT, FQNNGV. Here the CDR3 reads CASSLTGTQFQETQYF. Written as DNA, the CDR3 is TGTGCCAGCAGCTTAACCGGGACTCAATTTCAAGAGACCCAGTACTTC.

This chain connects TRBV4-1 to TRBJ2-2, with TRBD2 identical over 8 bases. Germline V gives CDR1 MGHRA, CDR2 YSYEKL. The CDR3 is 16 residues long. The V segment lost 3 bases and the J segment 4 bases; nucleotides outside the gene matches: 7. CDR3 amino acids: CASSQAGTRSTGELFF. The CDR3 region has the DNA TGCGCCAGCAGCCAGGCGGGGACTAGGAGCACCGGGGAGCTGTTTTTT.

The V call is TRBV28, the J call TRBJ1-2; D may be TRBD1 (5 bases). Trimming pared 6 bases from V and 2 bases from J, leaving 10 bases between. This CDR3 comprises 13 residues. The germline gives CDR1 MDHEN, CDR2 SYDVKM. CDR3 amino acids: CASSVDRNYGYTF. As DNA, the CDR3 is TGTGCCAGCAGCGTCGACAGAAACTATGGCTACACCTTC.

The genes are TRBV4-2 and TRBJ2-5; D perhaps matches TRBD1 (5 bases). Trimming took off 0 bases at V and 5 bases at J, with 10 bases between the two ends. CDR3 length: 14 residues. Germline V gene lookup returns CDR1 LGHNA and CDR2 YNFKEQ. CDR3 in DNA: TGTGCCAGCAGCCAAGATGGGGCGCCGGAGACCCAGTACTTC. It encodes CASSQDGAPETQYF.

The V call is TRBV27, the J call TRBJ2-1; the D gene is possibly TRBD2 (6 bases). This CDR3 has 14 residues. Per the germline V gene, CDR1 is MNHEY and CDR2 is SMNVEV (reference sequence). The V end lost 3 bases, the J end lost 2 bases, and 8 bases lay between the germline ends. CDR3 DNA: TGTGCCAGCAGTTTCGGCGGGACCTACAATGAGCAGTTCTTC. Encoded protein: CASSFGGTYNEQFF.

This clone showed up just a few times. This chain connects TRBV27 to TRBJ2-3; TRBD2 aligns across 9 bases. From germline, CDR1 is MNHEY and CDR2 SMNVEV (reference sequence). V trimming: 4 bases; J trimming: 10 bases; junction bases outside the gene matches: 3. The CDR3 is 12 residues long. CDR3 nucleotide sequence: TGTGCCAGCAGTTCTCGACTAGCGGCGCAGTATTTT. It encodes CASSSRLAAQYF.

The gene calls are TRBV27 and TRBJ1-6, with D possibly matching TRBD1 (6 bases). The V gene lost 5 bases and the J gene lost 6 bases, with 14 bases spanning the gap. Per germline, CDR1 MNHEY and CDR2 SMNVEV (reference sequence). This CDR3 is built from 15 residues. The CDR3 protein is CASSPYREGNSPLHF. The CDR3 coding sequence is TGTGCCAGCAGTCCATACAGGGAAGGTAATTCACCCCTCCACTTT.

The rearrangement links TRBV9 to TRBJ2-7; 9 nucleotides match TRBD2. The trim removed 0 bases at V and 2 bases at J, leaving 3 bases unmatched. Germline CDR1 reads SGDLS; CDR2 reads YYNGEE. This CDR3 region has 15 residues. For the CDR3, the DNA is TGTGCCAGCAGCGTAGATAGCGGGGGCCCCTACGAGCAGTACTTC. It is translated as CASSVDSGGPYEQYF. The entire variable domain, with the rest obtained from reference TRBV9 and TRBJ2-7, is as follows: DSGVTQTPKHLITATGQRVTLRCSPRSGDLSVYWYQQSLDQGLQFLIQYYNGEERAKGNILERFSAQQFPDLHSELNLSSLELGDSALYFCASSVDSGGPYEQYFGPGTRLTVT.

The chain links TRBV7-2 to TRBJ2-1; 10 positions match TRBD2. Losses at the gene ends were 2 bases for V and 7 bases for J; bases not matched to a gene: 5. The V gene's germline CDR1 is SGHTA and CDR2 FQGNSA. This CDR3 has 15 residues. The DNA for the CDR3 is TGTGCCAGCAGCTTAACAGCGGGAGGGTATAATGAGCAGTTCTTC. This codes for CASSLTAGGYNEQFF.

The chain uses TRBV7-2 and TRBJ2-1, with 13 bases lining up with TRBD2. Unmatched junction bases numbered 11, after V lost 6 bases and J lost 9 bases. This CDR3 is built from 16 residues. Per the germline V gene, CDR1 is SGHTA and CDR2 is FQGNSA. The CDR3 here is CASRSRPGLAGSEQFF. CDR3 nucleotide sequence: TGTGCCAGCAGGTCCCGTCCGGGACTAGCGGGGAGTGAGCAGTTCTTC. Full variable domain (missing parts from reference TRBV7-2 and TRBJ2-1): GAGVSQSPSNKVTEKGKDVELRCDPISGHTALYWYRQSLGQGLEFLIYFQGNSAPDKSGLPSDRFSAERTGGSVSTLTIQRTQQEDSAVYLCASRSRPGLAGSEQFFGPGTRLTVL.

This chain connects TRBV20-1 to TRBJ2-7; D call uncertain. The CDR3 length is 11 residues. Germline V gene data show CDR1 as DFQATT and CDR2 as SNEGSKA (reference sequence). V dropped 6 bases and J dropped 5 bases, with 11 bases sitting between them. In nucleotides, the CDR3 is TGCAGTGCCCATCATAGAGACGAGCAGTACTTC. It translates to CSAHHRDEQYF.

This clone was found a few times. The J gene is TRBJ1-3, the V gene TRBV6-1; D uncertain. This CDR3 is 15 amino acids long. V lost 5 bases and J 0 bases, leaving 11 bases between the germline ends. Germline-derived CDR1 and CDR2 are MNHNS and SASEGT. CDR3 sequence: CASSLSYSSGNTIYF. CDR3 sequence (DNA): TGTGCCAGCAGTTTATCGTACAGCTCTGGAAACACCATATATTTT.

This chain connects TRBV19 to TRBJ2-7; 9 nucleotides line up with TRBD1. V lost 2 bases and J lost 4; bases outside the gene matches: 3. The CDR3 is 14 residues long. Per the germline V gene, CDR1 is LNHDA and CDR2 is SQIVND (reference sequence). CDR3 in amino acids: CASSITGQGYEQYF. The CDR3 region has the DNA TGTGCCAGTAGTATAACGGGACAGGGTTACGAGCAGTACTTC. Filled out from reference TRBV19 and TRBJ2-7, the complete variable domain reads DGGITQSPKYLFRKEGQNVTLSCEQNLNHDAMYWYRQDPGQGLRLIYYSQIVNDFQKGDIAEGYSVSREKKESFPLTVTSAQKNPTAFYLCASSITGQGYEQYFGPGTRLTVT.

This rearrangement joins TRBV7-2 to TRBJ2-3; 9 nucleotides agree with TRBD1. J was trimmed by 0 bases and V by 5 bases; bases with no gene match: 6. The germline gives CDR1 SGHTA, CDR2 FQGNSA. This CDR3 spans 16 amino acids. CDR3 residues: CASSIQGTGSTDTQYF. The CDR3 DNA follows: TGTGCCAGCAGCATCCAGGGGACAGGGAGCACAGATACGCAGTATTTT.

There are a few counts of this clone. This rearrangement joins TRBV5-4 to TRBJ2-3; 9 bases are a match to TRBD1. The V and J ends lost 6 bases and 4 bases, in that order; junction bases with no gene match: 6. The CDR3 runs to 14 residues. Per germline, CDR1 SGHNT and CDR2 YYREEE (reference sequence). The CDR3 protein is CASTPRTGADTQYF. The CDR3 DNA reads as TGTGCCAGCACCCCCCGGACAGGGGCAGATACGCAGTATTTT.

The J gene is TRBJ2-7, the V gene TRBV18, with 7 bases matching TRBD2. V was pared by 2 bases and J by 3 bases, with 4 bases of the junction left unmatched. The CDR3 extends over 14 amino acids. CDR1 and CDR2 from the germline V gene are KGHSH and LQKENI. The CDR3 bases are TGTGCCAGCTCACCAGGGGGGGTGGGCTACGAGCAGTACTTC. As protein: CASSPGGVGYEQYF.

The count of this clone is one. The V call is TRBV6-4, the J call TRBJ2-1; D remains ambiguous. This CDR3 spans 16 amino acids. Germline assignment: CDR1 MRHNA and CDR2 SNTAGT. V was cut by 3 bases and J by 2 bases, with 14 bases left in between. CDR3 protein: CASSELPHGPYNEQFF. The CDR3 nucleotides are TGTGCCAGCAGTGAGCTCCCTCATGGGCCCTACAATGAGCAGTTCTTC.

The chain links TRBV7-9 to TRBJ2-7, with TRBD1 matching over 8 bases. Germline values: CDR1 SEHNR, CDR2 FQNEAQ (reference sequence). V gave up 0 bases and J gave up 5 bases; unmatched junction bases: 3. The CDR3 covers 14 residues. The CDR3 here is CASSLAGQGHEQYF. DNA of the CDR3: TGTGCCAGCAGCTTAGCCGGACAGGGCCACGAGCAGTACTTC. The full variable domain, with the rest looked up from reference TRBV7-9 and TRBJ2-7, is DTGVSQNPRHKITKRGQNVTFRCDPISEHNRLYWYRQTLGQGPEFLTYFQNEAQLEKSRLLSDRFSAERPKGSFSTLEIQRTEQGDSAMYLCASSLAGQGHEQYFGPGTRLTVT.

The table lists this clone with a few counts. The V and J genes are TRBV7-2 and TRBJ1-6, with TRBD1 matching 7 bases. The CDR3 length is 15 residues. V was pared by 5 bases and J by 10 bases, with 11 bases of the junction left unmatched. Germline V gene sequence: CDR1 SGHTA, CDR2 FQGNSA. DNA of the CDR3: TGTGCCAGCAGCCTCCGAGGGACAGTAAACTCACCCCTCCACTTT. Protein sequence: CASSLRGTVNSPLHF.

In DNA form, the CDR3 reads TGTGCCACCACGGGGACTAGCGGGAGGGCCGCCTACAATGAGCAGTTCTTC. It codes for CATTGTSGRAAYNEQFF. The V call is TRBV2, the J call TRBJ2-1; 16 bases line up with TRBD2. The CDR3 extends over 17 amino acids. Germline CDR1 reads SNHLY; CDR2 reads FYNNEI. The V gene end was trimmed by 10 bases and the J gene end by 2 bases; junction bases not matched to a gene: 8.

This chain uses TRBV7-2 with TRBJ2-7, with D tentatively TRBD1 (5 bases). V was trimmed by 6 bases and J by 2 bases, leaving 11 bases between them. CDR1 and CDR2 from the germline V gene are SGHTA and FQGNSA. This CDR3 has 13 amino acids. This CDR3 reads CASRGQGAYEQYF. CDR3 DNA: TGTGCCAGCAGGGGGCAGGGCGCCTACGAGCAGTACTTC. Supplemented by reference TRBV7-2 and TRBJ2-7, the full variable domain reads GAGVSQSPSNKVTEKGKDVELRCDPISGHTALYWYRQSLGQGLEFLIYFQGNSAPDKSGLPSDRFSAERTGGSVSTLTIQRTQQEDSAVYLCASRGQGAYEQYFGPGTRLTVT.

This clone was seen only a few times. This chain joins TRBV2 and TRBJ1-1; 9 bases line up with TRBD1. Germline CDR1 reads SNHLY; CDR2 reads FYNNEI. With 8 bases clipped from V and 0 bases from J, the junction kept 13 bases outside the gene matches. The CDR3 contains 17 residues. CDR3 sequence: CASGWTGATVMNTEAFF. The DNA for the CDR3 is TGTGCCAGCGGATGGACAGGGGCAACGGTAATGAACACTGAAGCTTTCTTT.

The V and J genes are TRBV14 and TRBJ1-2; a possible D gene is TRBD1 (6 bases). The CDR3 runs to 15 residues. Between the trimmed V and J ends, which lost 3 bases and 3 bases, there was a span of 14 bases. The germline gives CDR1 SGHDN, CDR2 FVKESK. The DNA of the CDR3 is TGTGCCAGCAGCCAGGTACAGGGAGGGGACTATGGCTACACCTTC. This codes for CASSQVQGGDYGYTF.

The V call is TRBV19, the J call TRBJ1-4; D not certain. Per germline, CDR1 LNHDA and CDR2 SQIVND (reference sequence). The CDR3 spans 14 residues. V was pared by 7 bases and J by 0 bases, with 9 bases between. In nucleotides, the CDR3 is TGTGCCAGTATGTACCCAGCAACTAATGAAAAACTGTTTTTT. It specifies CASMYPATNEKLFF. Using reference TRBV19 and TRBJ1-4 for the parts outside the CDR3, the full variable domain is DGGITQSPKYLFRKEGQNVTLSCEQNLNHDAMYWYRQDPGQGLRLIYYSQIVNDFQKGDIAEGYSVSREKKESFPLTVTSAQKNPTAFYLCASMYPATNEKLFFGSGTQLSVL.

The chain combines TRBV19 with TRBJ2-3; 9 nucleotides match TRBD1. V was clipped by 1 base and J by 4 bases; unmatched bases: 6. In germline, CDR1 is LNHDA, CDR2 SQIVND (reference sequence). The CDR3 runs to 16 residues. This CDR3 reads CASSIGDRAGADTQYF. The CDR3 DNA is TGTGCCAGTAGTATAGGGGACAGGGCAGGTGCAGATACGCAGTATTTT.

A single count supports this clone. The chain uses TRBV5-4 and TRBJ2-2; TRBD2 might be the D (5 bases). Trimming left V 0 bases short and J 4 bases short, with 13 bases between. There are 16 residues in the CDR3. Per germline, CDR1 SGHNT and CDR2 YYREEE (reference sequence). CDR3 amino acids: CASSLGALGSTGELFF. CDR3 nucleotide sequence: TGTGCCAGCAGCTTGGGGGCCTTGGGGAGCACCGGGGAGCTGTTTTTT.

The chain uses TRBV5-6 and TRBJ2-7; 13 positions agree with TRBD2. Germline CDR1 reads SGHDT; CDR2 reads YYEEEE. Trimming took 2 bases from V and 3 from J; bases not matched to a gene: 2. There are 15 residues in the CDR3. The CDR3 reads CASSFGTSGIYEQYF. The CDR3 DNA follows: TGTGCCAGCAGCTTCGGGACTAGCGGGATCTACGAGCAGTACTTC.

The chain recombines TRBV7-9 with TRBJ1-4; 10 positions match TRBD1. The V segment lost 7 bases and the J segment 5 bases; nucleotides outside the gene matches: 4. Germline CDR1 SEHNR, CDR2 FQNEAQ (reference sequence). This CDR3 is built from 14 residues. DNA for the CDR3: TGTGCCAGCACGCCGGGACAGGGGAATGAAAAACTGTTTTTT. It specifies CASTPGQGNEKLFF.